Presented here are 9 T cell receptor beta chains from one specimen sequenced in a study of OX40 agonist ivuxolimab in advanced cancers. Profiling relied on immunoSEQ multiplex PCR, and the TCRdb table lists in-frame clones only, not all of them. The sample carries roughly 80,000 clones, around 86% recorded once. The source was CD4+ or CD8+ T cells sorted from blood, collected in a trial of the OX40 agonist ivuxolimab. Receptors originate from an adult with an advanced solid tumor such as melanoma, head and neck, liver or kidney cancer.

The chain carries TRBV5-1 and TRBJ1-1; no definite D call. The V gene lost 9 bases and the J gene lost 0 bases, with 12 bases spanning the gap. Germline V gene lookup returns CDR1 SGHRS and CDR2 YFSETQ. The CDR3 has 13 amino acids. The CDR3 region is CATSRLMNTEAFF. CDR3 bases: TGCGCCACCTCACGGCTAATGAACACTGAAGCTTTCTTT.

This chain joins TRBV7-9 and TRBJ1-4; D gene uncertain. The germline gives CDR1 SEHNR, CDR2 FQNEAQ (reference sequence). This CDR3 is 15 amino acids long. The V gene lost 1 base and the J gene lost 0 bases, with 6 bases spanning the gap. CDR3 sequence: CASSLGRTTNEKLFF. The CDR3 DNA reads as TGTGCCAGCAGCTTAGGCAGAACAACTAATGAAAAACTGTTTTTT.

J is TRBJ2-7 and V is TRBV29-1; 8 bases fit TRBD1. The CDR3 covers 15 residues. Germline V lookup: CDR1 SQVTM, CDR2 ANQGSEA. V gave up 4 bases and J gave up 3 bases; unmatched junction bases: 11. Here the CDR3 reads CSVAQPAGGGYEQYF. DNA for the CDR3: TGCAGCGTTGCACAACCGGCAGGGGGCGGCTACGAGCAGTACTTC.

The chain uses TRBV6-5 and TRBJ2-2, with 7 positions matching TRBD2. J lost 2 bases, V lost 2 bases, and 5 bases had no gene match. This CDR3 contains 16 residues. From germline, CDR1 is MNHEY and CDR2 SVGAGI. CDR3 in amino acids: CASSYGGGSNTGELFF. The CDR3 nucleotides are TGTGCCAGCAGTTACGGCGGCGGGAGTAACACCGGGGAGCTGTTTTTT.

The chain combines TRBV19 with TRBJ1-1, with 12 bases that match TRBD1. Germline V lookup: CDR1 LNHDA, CDR2 SQIVND (reference sequence). J was trimmed by 6 bases and V by 7 bases; bases with no gene match: 18. The CDR3 has 18 residues. The CDR3, as DNA: TGTGCCAGTACCCCCAACTTAACCGGGACAGGGGGCAGAGCTGAAGCTTTCTTT. Translation gives CASTPNLTGTGGRAEAFF.

This rearrangement joins TRBV5-1 to TRBJ2-5; unclear D gene. From germline, CDR1 is SGHRS and CDR2 YFSETQ. The length of the CDR3 is 14 residues. The germline V and J ends were trimmed by 0 bases and 2 bases, with 8 bases remaining between them. Written as DNA, the CDR3 is TGCGCCAGCAGCTTGGATACAAGACAAGAGACCCAGTACTTC. The encoded protein is CASSLDTRQETQYF.

This clone was picked up one time. CDR3 in amino acids: CASSLWTGENTEAFF. The CDR3 bases are TGTGCCAGCAGTTTATGGACAGGGGAGAACACTGAAGCTTTCTTT. V gene TRBV28 combines with J gene TRBJ1-1; 8 bases fit TRBD1. This CDR3 is built from 15 residues. Unmatched junction bases numbered 1, after V lost 0 bases and J lost 1 base. Per the germline V gene, CDR1 is MDHEN and CDR2 is SYDVKM.

CDR3 protein: CASSPGLDYGYTF. CDR3 DNA sequence: TGCGCCAGCAGCCCGGGTCTGGACTATGGCTACACCTTC. The genes are TRBV5-1 and TRBJ1-2; unclear D gene. The CDR3 consists of 13 residues. Per germline, CDR1 SGHRS and CDR2 YFSETQ. V lost 4 bases, J lost 3 bases, and 10 bases lay in between.

The chain carries TRBV19 and TRBJ1-2, with TRBD1 identical over 7 bases. CDR3 length: 16 residues. The V gene end was trimmed by 3 bases and the J gene end by 2 bases; junction bases not matched to a gene: 9. Germline lookup yields CDR1 LNHDA and CDR2 SQIVND (reference sequence). CDR3 sequence (DNA): TGTGCCAGTAGTATGGTTTGGGCACAGGGGAACTATGGCTACACCTTC. Translation gives CASSMVWAQGNYGYTF.